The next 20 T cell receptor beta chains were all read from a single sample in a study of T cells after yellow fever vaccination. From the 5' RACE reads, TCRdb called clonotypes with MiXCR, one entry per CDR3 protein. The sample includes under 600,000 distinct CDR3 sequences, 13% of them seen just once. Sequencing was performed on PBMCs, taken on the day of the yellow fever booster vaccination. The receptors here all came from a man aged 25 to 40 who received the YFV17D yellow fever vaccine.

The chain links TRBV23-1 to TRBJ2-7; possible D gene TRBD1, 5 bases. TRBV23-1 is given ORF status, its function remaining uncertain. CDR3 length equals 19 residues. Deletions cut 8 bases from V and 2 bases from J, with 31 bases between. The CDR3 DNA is TGCGCCAGCGCCCAACCTCTGGGAAACAGGAAGCCTTTTCCCTACGAGCAGTACTTC. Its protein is CASAQPLGNRKPFPYEQYF.

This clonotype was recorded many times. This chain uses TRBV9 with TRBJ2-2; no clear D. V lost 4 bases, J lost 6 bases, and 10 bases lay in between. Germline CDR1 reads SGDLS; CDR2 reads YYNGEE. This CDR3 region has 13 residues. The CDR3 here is CASSPSKAGELFF. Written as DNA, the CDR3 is TGTGCCAGCAGCCCATCGAAGGCCGGGGAGCTGTTTTTT.

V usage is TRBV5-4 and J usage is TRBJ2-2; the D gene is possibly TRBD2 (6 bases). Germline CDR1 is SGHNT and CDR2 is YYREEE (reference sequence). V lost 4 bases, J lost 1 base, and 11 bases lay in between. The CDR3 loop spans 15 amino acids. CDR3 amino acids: CASSSGGENTGELFF. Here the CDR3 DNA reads TGTGCCAGCAGCAGCGGCGGGGAGAACACCGGGGAGCTGTTTTTT. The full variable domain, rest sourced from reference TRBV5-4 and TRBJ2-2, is ETGVTQSPTHLIKTRGQQVTLRCSSQSGHNTVSWYQQALGQGPQFIFQYYREEENGRGNFPPRFSGLQFPNYSSELNVNALELDDSALYLCASSSGGENTGELFFGEGSRLTVL.

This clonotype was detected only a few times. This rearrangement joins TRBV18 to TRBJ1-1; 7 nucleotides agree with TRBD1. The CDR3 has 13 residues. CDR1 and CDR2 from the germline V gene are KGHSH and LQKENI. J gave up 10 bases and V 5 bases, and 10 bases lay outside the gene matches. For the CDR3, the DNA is TGTGCCAGCTCAAGACAGGGCGAACGGGGAGCTTTCTTT. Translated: CASSRQGERGAFF. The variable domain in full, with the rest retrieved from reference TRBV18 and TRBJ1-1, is NAGVMQNPRHLVRRRGQEARLRCSPMKGHSHVYWYRQLPEEGLKFMVYLQKENIIDESGMPKERFSAEFPKEGPSILRIQQVVRGDSAAYFCASSRQGERGAFFGQGTRLTVV.

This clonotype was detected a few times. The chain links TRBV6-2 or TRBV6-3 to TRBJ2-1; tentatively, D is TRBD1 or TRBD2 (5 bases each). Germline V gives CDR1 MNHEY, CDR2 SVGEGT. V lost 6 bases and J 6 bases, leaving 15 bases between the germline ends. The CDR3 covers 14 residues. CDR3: CASSRRGPSNEQFF. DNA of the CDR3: TGTGCCAGCAGCCGCCGGGGACCTTCCAATGAGCAGTTCTTC.

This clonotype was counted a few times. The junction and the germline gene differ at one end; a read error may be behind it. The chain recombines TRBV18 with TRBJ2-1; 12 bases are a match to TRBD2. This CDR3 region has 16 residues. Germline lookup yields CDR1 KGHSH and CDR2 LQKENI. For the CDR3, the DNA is TGTGCCAGTTCACCTAGCGGGAGGGCCGCCTACAATGAGCAGTTCTTC. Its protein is CASSPSGRAAYNEQFF.

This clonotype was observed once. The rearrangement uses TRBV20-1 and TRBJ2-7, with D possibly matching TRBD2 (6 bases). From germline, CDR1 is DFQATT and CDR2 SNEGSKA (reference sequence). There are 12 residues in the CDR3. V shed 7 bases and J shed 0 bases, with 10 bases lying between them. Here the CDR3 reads CSVRGSSYEQYF. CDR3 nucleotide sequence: TGCAGTGTACGGGGGAGCTCCTACGAGCAGTACTTC.

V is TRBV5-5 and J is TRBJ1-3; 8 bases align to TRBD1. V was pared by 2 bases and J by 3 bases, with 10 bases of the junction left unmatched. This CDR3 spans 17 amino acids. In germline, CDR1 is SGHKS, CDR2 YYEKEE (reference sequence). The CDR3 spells CASSLEMTGAYGNTIYF. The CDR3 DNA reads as TGTGCCAGCAGCTTAGAAATGACAGGGGCGTATGGAAACACCATATATTTT. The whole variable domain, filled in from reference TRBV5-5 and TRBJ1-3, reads DAGVTQSPTHLIKTRGQQVTLRCSPISGHKSVSWYQQVLGQGPQFIFQYYEKEERGRGNFPDRFSARQFPNYSSELNVNALLLGDSALYLCASSLEMTGAYGNTIYFGEGSWLTVV.

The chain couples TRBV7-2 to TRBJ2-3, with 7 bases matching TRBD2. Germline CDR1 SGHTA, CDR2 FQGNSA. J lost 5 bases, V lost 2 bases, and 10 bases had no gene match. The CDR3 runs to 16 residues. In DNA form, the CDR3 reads TGTGCCAGCAGCTTAACTAGCGTTATCGTCGTAGATACGCAGTATTTT. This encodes CASSLTSVIVVDTQYF.

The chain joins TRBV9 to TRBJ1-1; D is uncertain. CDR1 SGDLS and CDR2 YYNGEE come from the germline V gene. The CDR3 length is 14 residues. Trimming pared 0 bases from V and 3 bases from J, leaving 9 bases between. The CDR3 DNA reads TGTGCCAGCAGCGTAGCCCTCAGTTACACTGAAGCTTTCTTT. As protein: CASSVALSYTEAFF.

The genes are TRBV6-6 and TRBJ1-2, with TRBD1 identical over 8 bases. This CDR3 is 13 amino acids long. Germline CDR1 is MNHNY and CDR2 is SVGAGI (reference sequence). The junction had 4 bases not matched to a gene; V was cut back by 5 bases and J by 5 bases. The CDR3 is CASSHGQGYGYTF. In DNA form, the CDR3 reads TGTGCCAGCAGTCACGGACAGGGATATGGCTACACCTTC.

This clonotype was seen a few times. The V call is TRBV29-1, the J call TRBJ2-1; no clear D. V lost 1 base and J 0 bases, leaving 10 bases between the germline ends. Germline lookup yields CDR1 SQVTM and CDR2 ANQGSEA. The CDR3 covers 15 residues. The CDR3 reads CSVEGSRSSYNEQFF. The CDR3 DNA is TGCAGCGTTGAAGGGAGCAGAAGCTCCTACAATGAGCAGTTCTTC.

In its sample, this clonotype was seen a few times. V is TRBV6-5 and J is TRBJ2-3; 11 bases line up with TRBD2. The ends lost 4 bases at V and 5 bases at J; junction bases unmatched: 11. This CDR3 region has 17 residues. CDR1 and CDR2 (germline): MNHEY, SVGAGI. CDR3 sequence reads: CASSSAIAGGPRDTQYF. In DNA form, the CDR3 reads TGTGCCAGCAGTTCCGCGATAGCGGGAGGGCCTCGAGATACGCAGTATTTT.

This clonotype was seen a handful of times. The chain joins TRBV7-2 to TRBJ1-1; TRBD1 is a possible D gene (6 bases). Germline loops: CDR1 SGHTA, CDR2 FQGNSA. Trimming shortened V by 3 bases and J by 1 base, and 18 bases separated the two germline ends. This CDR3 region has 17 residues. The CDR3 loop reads CASSFAGERGGNTEAFF. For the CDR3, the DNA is TGTGCCAGCAGCTTCGCAGGGGAGAGGGGTGGGAACACTGAAGCTTTCTTT.

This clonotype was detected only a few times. CDR3 residues: CASSYAGPTETQYF. In nucleotides, the CDR3 is TGTGCCAGCAGTTACGCGGGGCCCACCGAGACCCAGTACTTC. The chain combines TRBV6-5 with TRBJ2-5; perhaps TRBD2 as D (6 bases). The germline V and J ends were trimmed by 2 bases and 5 bases, with 12 bases remaining between them. The CDR3 consists of 14 residues. In germline, CDR1 is MNHEY, CDR2 SVGAGI.

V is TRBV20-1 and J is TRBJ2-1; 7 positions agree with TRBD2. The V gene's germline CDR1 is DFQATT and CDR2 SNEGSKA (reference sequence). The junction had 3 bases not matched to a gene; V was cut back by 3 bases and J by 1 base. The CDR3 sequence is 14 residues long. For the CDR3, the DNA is TGCAGTGCTAGTAGAGCGGGATCCTACAATGAGCAGTTCTTC. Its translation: CSASRAGSYNEQFF.

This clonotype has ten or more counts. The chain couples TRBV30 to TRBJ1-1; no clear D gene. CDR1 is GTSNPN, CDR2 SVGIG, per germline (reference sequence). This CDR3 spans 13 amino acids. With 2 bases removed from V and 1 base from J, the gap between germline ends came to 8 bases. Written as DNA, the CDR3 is TGTGCCTGGAGTCGGCAGCGGAACACTGAAGCTTTCTTT. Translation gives CAWSRQRNTEAFF.

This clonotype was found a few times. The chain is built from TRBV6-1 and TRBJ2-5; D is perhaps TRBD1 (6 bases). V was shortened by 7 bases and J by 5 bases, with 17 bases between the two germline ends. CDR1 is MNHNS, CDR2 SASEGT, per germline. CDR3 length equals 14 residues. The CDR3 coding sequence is TGTGCCAGCATCAAAGGGGGTCCCCCGGAGACCCAGTACTTC. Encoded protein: CASIKGGPPETQYF.

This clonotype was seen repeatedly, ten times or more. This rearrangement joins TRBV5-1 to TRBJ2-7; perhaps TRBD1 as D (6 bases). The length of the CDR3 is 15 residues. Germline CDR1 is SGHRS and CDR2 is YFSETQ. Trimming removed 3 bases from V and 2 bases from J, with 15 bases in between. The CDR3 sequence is CASSSAVGGTYEQYF. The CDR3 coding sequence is TGCGCCAGCAGCTCGGCGGTAGGGGGAACCTACGAGCAGTACTTC. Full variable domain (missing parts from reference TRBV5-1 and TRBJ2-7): KAGVTQTPRYLIKTRGQQVTLSCSPISGHRSVSWYQQTPGQGLQFLFEYFSETQRNKGNFPGRFSGRQFSNSRSEMNVSTLELGDSALYLCASSSAVGGTYEQYFGPGTRLTVT.

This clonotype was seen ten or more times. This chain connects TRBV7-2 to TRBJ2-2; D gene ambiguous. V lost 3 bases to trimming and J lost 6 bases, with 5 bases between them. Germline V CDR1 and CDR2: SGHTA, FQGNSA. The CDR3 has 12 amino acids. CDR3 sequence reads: CASSLGSGELFF. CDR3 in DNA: TGTGCCAGCAGCTTGGGCTCCGGGGAGCTGTTTTTT.